The source of this TCR beta chain is a study of blood T cell repertoires in COVID-19. Overall study context: COVID-19 samples, acute and convalescent, were from the United States, Italy and Spain. Sample material is recorded as cDNA or gDNA derived from T cells, B-cell-depleted T cells, or PBMCs.

Original analysis: For nucleated cells, counts were estimated from reference gene primer amplification. The method was immunoSEQ multiplex PCR; TCRdb's version includes in-frame clones alone and lacks a portion of them. The V and J calls and clone size are taken from that table; D and trimming were inferred from the DNA. Of about 150,000 clones listed, approximately 87% were seen once; the top ten hold approximately 4%. The clonotype originates from a woman aged 70-85 years with acute or convalescent COVID-19. The sample taken for sequencing was peripheral blood.

CDR3 sequence reads: CAWSYRASGGADEQYF. CDR3 DNA: TGTGCCTGGAGTTACAGGGCTAGCGGGGGGGCAGATGAGCAGTACTTC. V is TRBV30 and J is TRBJ2-7, with 12 bases lining up with TRBD2. Germline V lookup: CDR1 GTSNPN, CDR2 SVGIG (reference sequence). Germline trimming cut 2 bases from V and 7 bases from J; bases unmatched to any gene: 12. The length of the CDR3 is 16 residues.